This T cell receptor beta chain was retrieved from a study of blood T cell repertoires in COVID-19. Study-wide context: Researchers got acute and convalescent COVID-19 samples from the United States, Italy and Spain. From T cells, B-cell-depleted T cells, or PBMCs came the material, which was cDNA or gDNA.

In the original processing: Reference gene primer amplification gave nucleated cell count estimates. Only in-frame clones appear in the TCRdb table, and some are missing; sequencing was by immunoSEQ multiplex PCR. V and J calls and clone size follow that table, whereas D and trimming were derived from the DNA. Here the sample spans about 130,000 clones, 80% to 90% being singletons. V dropped 0 bases and J dropped 2 bases, with 16 bases sitting between them. This CDR3 comprises 17 residues. Per the germline V gene, CDR1 is MGHRA and CDR2 is YSYEKL. The chain couples TRBV4-1 to TRBJ2-5; maybe TRBD2 (6 bases). This receptor was obtained from a human donor in a cohort sampled during active COVID-19. The sample taken for sequencing was peripheral blood. CDR3 loop: CASSQDPRGLTQETQYF. CDR3 in DNA: TGCGCCAGCAGCCAAGATCCGCGGGGCCTTACACAAGAGACCCAGTACTTC.